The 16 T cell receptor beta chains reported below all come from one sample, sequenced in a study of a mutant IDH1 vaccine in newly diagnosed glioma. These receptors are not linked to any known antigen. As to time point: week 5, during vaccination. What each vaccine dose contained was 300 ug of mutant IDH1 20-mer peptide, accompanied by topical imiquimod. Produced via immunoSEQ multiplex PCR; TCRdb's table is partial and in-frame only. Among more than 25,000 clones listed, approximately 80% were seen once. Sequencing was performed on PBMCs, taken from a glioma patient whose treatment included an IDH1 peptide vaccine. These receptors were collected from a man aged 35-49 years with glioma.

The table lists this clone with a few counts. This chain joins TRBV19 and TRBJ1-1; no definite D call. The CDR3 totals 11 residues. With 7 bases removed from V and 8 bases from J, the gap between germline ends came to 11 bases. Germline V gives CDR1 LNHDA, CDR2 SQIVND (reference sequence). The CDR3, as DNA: TGTGCCAGTAACGGCCTGGGAGAAGCTTTCTTT. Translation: CASNGLGEAFF.

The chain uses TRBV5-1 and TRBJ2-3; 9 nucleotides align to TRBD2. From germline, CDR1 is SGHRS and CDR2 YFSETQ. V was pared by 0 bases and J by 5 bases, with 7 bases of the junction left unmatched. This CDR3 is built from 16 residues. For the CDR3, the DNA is TGCGCCAGCAGCTTGGTGGGCGGGAGGGCCTTAGATACGCAGTATTTT. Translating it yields CASSLVGGRALDTQYF.

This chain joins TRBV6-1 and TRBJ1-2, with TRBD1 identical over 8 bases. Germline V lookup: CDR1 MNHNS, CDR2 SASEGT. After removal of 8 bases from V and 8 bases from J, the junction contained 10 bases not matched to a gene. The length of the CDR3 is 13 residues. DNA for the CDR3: TGTGCCAGCGGAAGACAGGGGAATAACGGCTACACCTTC. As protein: CASGRQGNNGYTF.

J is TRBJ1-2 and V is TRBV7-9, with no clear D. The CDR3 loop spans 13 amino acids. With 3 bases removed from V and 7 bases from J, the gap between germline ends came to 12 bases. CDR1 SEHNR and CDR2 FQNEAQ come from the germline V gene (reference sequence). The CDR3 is CASSFDGGGGYTF. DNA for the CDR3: TGTGCCAGCAGCTTCGATGGAGGTGGTGGCTACACCTTC.

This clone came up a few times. The CDR3 is CASGRTANTEAFF. The CDR3 DNA reads as TGTGCCAGCGGCAGGACAGCCAACACTGAAGCTTTCTTT. The chain couples TRBV7-9 to TRBJ1-1, with a weak D call TRBD1 (6 bases). This CDR3 has 13 amino acids. Germline V lookup: CDR1 SEHNR, CDR2 FQNEAQ (reference sequence). Between the trimmed V and J ends, which lost 8 bases and 2 bases, there was a span of 12 bases.

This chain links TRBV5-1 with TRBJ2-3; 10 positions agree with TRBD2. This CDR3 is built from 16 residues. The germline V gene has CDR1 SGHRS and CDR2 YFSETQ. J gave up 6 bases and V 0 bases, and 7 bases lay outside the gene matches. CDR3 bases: TGCGCCAGCAGCTTGGATCTAGCGGGAGCGCCGGATACGCAGTATTTT. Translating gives CASSLDLAGAPDTQYF.

The CDR3 coding sequence is TGTGCCAGCAGTTCATCGGTGGATGGACGCTATGGCTACACCTTC. This gives the protein CASSSSVDGRYGYTF. This chain uses TRBV11-2 with TRBJ1-2, with D unclear. The V end lost 6 bases, the J end lost 4 bases, and 18 bases lay between the germline ends. The length of the CDR3 is 15 residues. Germline CDR1 reads SGHAT; CDR2 reads FQNNGV.

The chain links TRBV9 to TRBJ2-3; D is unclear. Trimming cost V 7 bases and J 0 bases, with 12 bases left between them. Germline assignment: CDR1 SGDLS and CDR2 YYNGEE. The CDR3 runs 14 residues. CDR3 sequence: CASAPGESTDTQYF. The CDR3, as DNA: TGTGCCAGCGCTCCTGGGGAAAGCACAGATACGCAGTATTTT.

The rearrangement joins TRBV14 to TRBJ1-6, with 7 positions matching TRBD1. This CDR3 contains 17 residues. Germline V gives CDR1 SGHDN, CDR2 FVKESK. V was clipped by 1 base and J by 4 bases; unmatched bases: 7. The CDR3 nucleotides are TGTGCCAGCAGCCAAGTCGGGAGGGACAGATATAATTCACCCCTCCACTTT. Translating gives CASSQVGRDRYNSPLHF.

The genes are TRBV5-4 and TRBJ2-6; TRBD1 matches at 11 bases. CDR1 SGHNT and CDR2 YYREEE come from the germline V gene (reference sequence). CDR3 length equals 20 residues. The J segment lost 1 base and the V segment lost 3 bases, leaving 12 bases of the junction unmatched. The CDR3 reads CASSWPRGQGVMSGANVLTF. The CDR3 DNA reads TGTGCCAGCAGCTGGCCCAGGGGACAGGGGGTTATGTCTGGGGCCAACGTCCTGACTTTC.

The CDR3 protein is CASSGIGAKSDEQFF. DNA for the CDR3: TGTGCCAGCAGCGGAATAGGAGCGAAGAGCGATGAGCAGTTCTTC. The genes are TRBV9 and TRBJ2-1; D not resolved. Trimming stripped 3 bases from V and 8 bases from J, with 18 bases between. From germline, CDR1 is SGDLS and CDR2 YYNGEE. The CDR3 contains 15 residues.

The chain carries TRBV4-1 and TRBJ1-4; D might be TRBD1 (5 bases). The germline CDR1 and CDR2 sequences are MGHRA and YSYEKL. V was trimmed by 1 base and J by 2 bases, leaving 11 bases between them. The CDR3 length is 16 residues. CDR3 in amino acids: CASSQGEGWTNEKLFF. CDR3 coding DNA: TGCGCCAGCAGCCAAGGGGAGGGGTGGACTAATGAAAAACTGTTTTTT.

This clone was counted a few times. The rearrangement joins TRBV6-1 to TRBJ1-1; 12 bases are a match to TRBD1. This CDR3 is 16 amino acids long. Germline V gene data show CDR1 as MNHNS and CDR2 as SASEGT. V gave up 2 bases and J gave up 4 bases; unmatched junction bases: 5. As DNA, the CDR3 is TGTGCCAGCAGTGAATGGGGACAGGGGGCTTTCACTGAAGCTTTCTTT. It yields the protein CASSEWGQGAFTEAFF.

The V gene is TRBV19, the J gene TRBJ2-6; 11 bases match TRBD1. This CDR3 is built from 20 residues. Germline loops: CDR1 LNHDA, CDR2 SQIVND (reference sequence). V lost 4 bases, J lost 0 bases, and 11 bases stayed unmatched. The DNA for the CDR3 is TGTGCCAGTAGTAGATCCCGGGACAGGGGGACAAGCTCTGGGGCCAACGTCCTGACTTTC. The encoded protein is CASSRSRDRGTSSGANVLTF.

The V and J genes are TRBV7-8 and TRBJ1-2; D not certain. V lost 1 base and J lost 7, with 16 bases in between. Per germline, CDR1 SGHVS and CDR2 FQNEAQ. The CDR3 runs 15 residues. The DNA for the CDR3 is TGTGCCAGCAGCTTAGGTCTGCACCGGTGGGGTGGCTACACCTTC. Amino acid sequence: CASSLGLHRWGGYTF.

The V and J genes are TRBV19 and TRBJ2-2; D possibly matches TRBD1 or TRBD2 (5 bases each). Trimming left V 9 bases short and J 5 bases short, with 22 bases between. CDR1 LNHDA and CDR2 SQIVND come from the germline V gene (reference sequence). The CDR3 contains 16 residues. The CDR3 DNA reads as TGTGCCAGCCGGGGCTCAGACAAGCGCCGTACCGGGGAGCTGTTTTTT. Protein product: CASRGSDKRRTGELFF.